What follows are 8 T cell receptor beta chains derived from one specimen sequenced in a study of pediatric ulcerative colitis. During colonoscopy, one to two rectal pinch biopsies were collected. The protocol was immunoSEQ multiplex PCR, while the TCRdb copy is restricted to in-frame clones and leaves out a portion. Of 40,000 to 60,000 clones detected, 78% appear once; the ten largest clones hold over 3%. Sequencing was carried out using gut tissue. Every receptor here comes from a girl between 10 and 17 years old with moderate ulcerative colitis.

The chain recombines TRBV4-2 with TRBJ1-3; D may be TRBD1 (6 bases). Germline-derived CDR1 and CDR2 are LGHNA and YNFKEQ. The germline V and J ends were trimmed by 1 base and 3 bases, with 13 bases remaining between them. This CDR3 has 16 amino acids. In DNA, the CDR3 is TGTGCCAGCAGCCAAGTGGTCGGGACATATGGAAACACCATATATTTT. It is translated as CASSQVVGTYGNTIYF.

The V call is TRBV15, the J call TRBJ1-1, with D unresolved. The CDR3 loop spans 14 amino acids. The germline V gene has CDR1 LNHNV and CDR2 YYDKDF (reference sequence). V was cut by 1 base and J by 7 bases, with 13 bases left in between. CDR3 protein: CATSRGGKVSEAFF. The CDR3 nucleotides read TGTGCCACCAGCAGAGGAGGGAAGGTTAGTGAAGCTTTCTTT.

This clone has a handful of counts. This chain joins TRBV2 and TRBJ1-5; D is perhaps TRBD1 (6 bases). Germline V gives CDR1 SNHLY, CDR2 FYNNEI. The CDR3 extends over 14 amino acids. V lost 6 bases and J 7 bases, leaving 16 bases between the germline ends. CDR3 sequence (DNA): TGTGCCAGCAGATTCGAACAGGGTAGACAGCCCCAGCATTTT. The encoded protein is CASRFEQGRQPQHF. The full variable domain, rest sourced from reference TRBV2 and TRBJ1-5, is EPEVTQTPSHQVTQMGQEVILRCVPISNHLYFYWYRQILGQKVEFLVSFYNNEISEKSEIFDDQFSVERPDGSNFTLKIRSTKLEDSAMYFCASRFEQGRQPQHFGDGTRLSIL.

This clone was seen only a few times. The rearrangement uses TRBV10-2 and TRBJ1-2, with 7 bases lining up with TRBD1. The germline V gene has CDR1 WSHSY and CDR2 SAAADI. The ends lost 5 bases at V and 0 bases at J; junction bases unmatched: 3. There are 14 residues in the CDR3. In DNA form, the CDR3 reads TGCGCCAGCAGTTTGACAGGGACTAACTATGGCTACACCTTC. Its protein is CASSLTGTNYGYTF.

This CDR3 is CASSEGREATEAFF. Here the CDR3 DNA reads TGTGCCAGCAGTGAAGGCAGGGAGGCCACTGAAGCTTTCTTT. The chain links TRBV25-1 to TRBJ1-1, with D possibly being TRBD1 (5 bases). CDR3 length: 14 residues. Trimming removed 2 bases at V and 4 bases at J, with 11 bases between. CDR1 MGHDK and CDR2 SYGVNS come from the germline V gene.

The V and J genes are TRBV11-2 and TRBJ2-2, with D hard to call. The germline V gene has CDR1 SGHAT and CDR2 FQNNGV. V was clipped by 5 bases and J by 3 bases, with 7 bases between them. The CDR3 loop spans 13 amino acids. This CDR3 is CASSPRYTGELFF. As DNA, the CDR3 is TGTGCCAGCAGCCCCCGGTACACCGGGGAGCTGTTTTTT. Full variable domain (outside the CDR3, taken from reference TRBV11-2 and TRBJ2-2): EAGVAQSPRYKIIEKRQSVAFWCNPISGHATLYWYQQILGQGPKLLIQFQNNGVVDDSQLPKDRFSAERLKGVDSTLKIQPAKLEDSAVYLCASSPRYTGELFFGEGSRLTVL.

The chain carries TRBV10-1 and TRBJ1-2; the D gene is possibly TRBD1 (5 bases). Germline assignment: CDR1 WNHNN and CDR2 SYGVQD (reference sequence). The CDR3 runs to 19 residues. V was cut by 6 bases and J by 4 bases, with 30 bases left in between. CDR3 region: CASRPLSGRRGGDLYGYTF. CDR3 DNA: TGCGCCAGCAGGCCTCTCTCAGGGAGGCGGGGGGGTGACCTCTATGGCTACACCTTC.

CDR3 protein: CASSQEGKFF. The CDR3, as DNA: TGCGCCAGCAGCCAAGAAGGAAAGTTCTTC. V gene TRBV4-3 combines with J gene TRBJ2-1; the D is unclear. Trimming left V 0 bases short and J 14 bases short, with 5 bases between. This CDR3 contains 10 residues. Germline-derived CDR1 and CDR2 are LGHNA and YSLEER.